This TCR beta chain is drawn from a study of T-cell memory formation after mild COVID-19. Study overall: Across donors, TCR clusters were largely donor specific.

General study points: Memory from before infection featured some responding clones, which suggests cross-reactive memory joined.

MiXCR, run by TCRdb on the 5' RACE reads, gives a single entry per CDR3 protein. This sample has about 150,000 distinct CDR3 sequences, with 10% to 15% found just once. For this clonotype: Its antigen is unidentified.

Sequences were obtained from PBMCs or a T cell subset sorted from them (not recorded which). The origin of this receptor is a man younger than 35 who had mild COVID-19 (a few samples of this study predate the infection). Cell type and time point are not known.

The CDR3: CASSLPGRSADTQYF. The CDR3 coding sequence is TGCGCCAGCAGCTTGCCTGGACGGTCGGCAGATACGCAGTATTTT. This chain uses TRBV5-1 with TRBJ2-3; D ambiguous. The length of the CDR3 is 15 residues. With 1 base removed from V and 4 bases from J, the gap between germline ends came to 13 bases. Germline CDR1 is SGHRS and CDR2 is YFSETQ.